The present TCR beta chain was sequenced within a study of identifying expanded T cells in peripheral blood. The data were produced by immunoSEQ multiplex PCR, yet TCRdb's version contains in-frame clones alone and is incomplete. This sample has about 97,000 clones, with around nine tenths found just once. This clone was counted once. Its specificity is unknown. Healthy donors had no documented immune events, such as infections, while sampled. CDR1 SGHRS and CDR2 YFSETQ come from the germline V gene. The ends were cut back, 2 bases at V and 1 base at J, with 8 bases in the middle. The CDR3 is made up of 14 amino acids. Findings and caveats of the study: Technical replicates showed roughly 1.2 changed clones; two weeks roughly 18; four weeks 19.

This chain connects TRBV5-1 to TRBJ2-3, with D possibly TRBD2 on 6 matching bases. Sequencing used blood. The clonotype comes from a person aged 18 to 70 in good health. This CDR3 reads CASSFSGGTDTQYF. For the CDR3, the DNA is TGCGCCAGCAGCTTCTCGGGGGGCACAGATACGCAGTATTTT.